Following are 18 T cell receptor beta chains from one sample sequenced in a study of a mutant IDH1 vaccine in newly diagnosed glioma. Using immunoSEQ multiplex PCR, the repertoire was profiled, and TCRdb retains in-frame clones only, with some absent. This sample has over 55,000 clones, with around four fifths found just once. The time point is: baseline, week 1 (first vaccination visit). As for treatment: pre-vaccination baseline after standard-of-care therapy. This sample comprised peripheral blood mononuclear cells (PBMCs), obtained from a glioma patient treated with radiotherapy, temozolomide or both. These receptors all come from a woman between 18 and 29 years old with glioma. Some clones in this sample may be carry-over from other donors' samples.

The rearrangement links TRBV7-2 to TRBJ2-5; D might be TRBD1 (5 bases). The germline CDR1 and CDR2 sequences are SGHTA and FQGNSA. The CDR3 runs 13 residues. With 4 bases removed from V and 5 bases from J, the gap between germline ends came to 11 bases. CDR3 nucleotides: TGTGCCAGCAGCTCCAGGGTTTGGGAGACCCAGTACTTC. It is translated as CASSSRVWETQYF.

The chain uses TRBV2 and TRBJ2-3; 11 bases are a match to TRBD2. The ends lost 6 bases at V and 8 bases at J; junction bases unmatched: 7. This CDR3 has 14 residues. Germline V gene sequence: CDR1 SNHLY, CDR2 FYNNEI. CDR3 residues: CASSPSGGWSTQYF. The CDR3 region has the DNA TGTGCCAGCAGCCCTAGCGGGGGGTGGAGTACGCAGTATTTT.

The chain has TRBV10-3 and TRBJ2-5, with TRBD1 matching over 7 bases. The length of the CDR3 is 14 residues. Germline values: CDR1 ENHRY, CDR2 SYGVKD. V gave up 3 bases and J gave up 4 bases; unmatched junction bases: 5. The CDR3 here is CAISDRGPGETQYF. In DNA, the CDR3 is TGTGCCATCAGTGATAGGGGGCCAGGAGAGACCCAGTACTTC.

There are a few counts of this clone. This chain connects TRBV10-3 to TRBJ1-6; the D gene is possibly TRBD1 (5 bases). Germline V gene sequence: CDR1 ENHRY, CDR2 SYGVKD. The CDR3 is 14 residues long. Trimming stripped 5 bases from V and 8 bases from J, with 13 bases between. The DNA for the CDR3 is TGTGCCATCAGTAACCGGGACGCAGATTCACCCCTCCACTTT. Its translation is CAISNRDADSPLHF.

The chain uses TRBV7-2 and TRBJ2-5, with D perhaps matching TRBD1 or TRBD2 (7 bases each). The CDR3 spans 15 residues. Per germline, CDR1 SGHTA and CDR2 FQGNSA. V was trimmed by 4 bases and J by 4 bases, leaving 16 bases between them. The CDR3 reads CASSSISGGGETQYF. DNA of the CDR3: TGTGCCAGCAGCTCCATCTCAGGGGGGGGAGAGACCCAGTACTTC. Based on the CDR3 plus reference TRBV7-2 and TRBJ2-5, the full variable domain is GAGVSQSPSNKVTEKGKDVELRCDPISGHTALYWYRQSLGQGLEFLIYFQGNSAPDKSGLPSDRFSAERTGGSVSTLTIQRTQQEDSAVYLCASSSISGGGETQYFGPGTRLLVL.

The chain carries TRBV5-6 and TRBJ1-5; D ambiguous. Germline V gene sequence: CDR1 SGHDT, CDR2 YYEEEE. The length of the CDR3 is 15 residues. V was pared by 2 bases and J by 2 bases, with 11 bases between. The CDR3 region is CASSFSPQGNQPQHF. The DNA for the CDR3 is TGTGCCAGCAGCTTCTCCCCGCAGGGCAATCAGCCCCAGCATTTT.

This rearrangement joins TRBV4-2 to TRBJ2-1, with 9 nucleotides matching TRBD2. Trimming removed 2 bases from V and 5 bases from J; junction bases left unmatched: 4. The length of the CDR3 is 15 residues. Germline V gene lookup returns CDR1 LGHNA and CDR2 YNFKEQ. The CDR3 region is CASSQLTSGNNEQFF. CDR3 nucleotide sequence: TGTGCCAGCAGCCAATTGACTAGCGGTAACAATGAGCAGTTCTTC.

The CDR3 here is CASSIPQGGEKLFF. DNA for the CDR3: TGTGCCAGTAGTATCCCACAGGGTGGCGAAAAACTGTTTTTT. The V and J genes are TRBV19 and TRBJ1-4, with D possibly matching TRBD1 (6 bases). V was pared by 3 bases and J by 8 bases, with 13 bases between. From germline, CDR1 is LNHDA and CDR2 SQIVND (reference sequence). CDR3 length equals 14 residues.

The CDR3, as DNA: TGTGCCAGCAGAACAGGAAACACCATATATTTT. As protein: CASRTGNTIYF. The chain links TRBV27 to TRBJ1-3; no clear D. This CDR3 spans 11 amino acids. Germline CDR1 and CDR2: MNHEY and SMNVEV (reference sequence). The V gene lost 6 bases and the J gene lost 4 bases, with 4 bases spanning the gap.

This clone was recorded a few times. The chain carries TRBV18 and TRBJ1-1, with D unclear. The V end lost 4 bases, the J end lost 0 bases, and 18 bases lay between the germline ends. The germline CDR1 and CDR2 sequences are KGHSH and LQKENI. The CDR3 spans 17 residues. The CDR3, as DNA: TGTGCCAGCTCACTGGCCGGGCTCCCCGGGATGAACACTGAAGCTTTCTTT. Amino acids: CASSLAGLPGMNTEAFF.

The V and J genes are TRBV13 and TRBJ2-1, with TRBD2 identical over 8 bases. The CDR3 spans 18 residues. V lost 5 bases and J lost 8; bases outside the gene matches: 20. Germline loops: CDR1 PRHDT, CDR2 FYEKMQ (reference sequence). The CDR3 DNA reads TGTGCCAGCAGCCGCTCTCCTTTGACTAGCGCTCTAGTCGATGAGCAGTTCTTC. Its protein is CASSRSPLTSALVDEQFF.

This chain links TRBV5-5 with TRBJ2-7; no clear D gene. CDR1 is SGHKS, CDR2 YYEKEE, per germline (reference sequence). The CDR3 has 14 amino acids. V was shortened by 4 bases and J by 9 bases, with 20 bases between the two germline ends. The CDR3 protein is CASSPGPQQFGQYF. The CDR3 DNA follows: TGTGCCAGCAGCCCCGGCCCCCAGCAATTCGGGCAGTACTTC.

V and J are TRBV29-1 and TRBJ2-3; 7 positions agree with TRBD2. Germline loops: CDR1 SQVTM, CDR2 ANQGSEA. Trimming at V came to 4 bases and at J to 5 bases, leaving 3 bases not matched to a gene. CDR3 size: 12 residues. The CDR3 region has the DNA TGCAGCGTTGTGGCTAGCGGAGATACGCAGTATTTT. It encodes CSVVASGDTQYF.

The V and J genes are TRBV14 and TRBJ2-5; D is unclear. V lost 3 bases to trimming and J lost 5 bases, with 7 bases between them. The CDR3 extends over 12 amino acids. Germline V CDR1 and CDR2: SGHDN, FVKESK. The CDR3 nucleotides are TGTGCCAGCAGCCACTCCTGGGAGACCCAGTACTTC. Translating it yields CASSHSWETQYF.

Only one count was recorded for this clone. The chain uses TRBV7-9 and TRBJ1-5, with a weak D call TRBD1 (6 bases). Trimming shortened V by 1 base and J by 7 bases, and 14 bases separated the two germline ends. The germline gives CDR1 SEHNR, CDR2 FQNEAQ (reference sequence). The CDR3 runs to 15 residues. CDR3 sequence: CASSLEGGGRQPQHF. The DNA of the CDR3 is TGTGCCAGCAGCTTAGAAGGAGGGGGAAGACAGCCCCAGCATTTT.

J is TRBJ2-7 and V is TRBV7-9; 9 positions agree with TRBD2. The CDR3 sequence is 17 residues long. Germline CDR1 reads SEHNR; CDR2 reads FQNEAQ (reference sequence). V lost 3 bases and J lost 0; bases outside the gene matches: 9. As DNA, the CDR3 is TGTGCCAGCAGCTTGCGCACTAGCGGGTCGAGCTCCTACGAGCAGTACTTC. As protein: CASSLRTSGSSSYEQYF.

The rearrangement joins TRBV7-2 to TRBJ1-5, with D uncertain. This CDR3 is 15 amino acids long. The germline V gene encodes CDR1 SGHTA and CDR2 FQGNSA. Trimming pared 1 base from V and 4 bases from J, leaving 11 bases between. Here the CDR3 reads CASSLGGGLNQPQHF. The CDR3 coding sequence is TGTGCCAGCAGCTTAGGCGGCGGCCTAAATCAGCCCCAGCATTTT.

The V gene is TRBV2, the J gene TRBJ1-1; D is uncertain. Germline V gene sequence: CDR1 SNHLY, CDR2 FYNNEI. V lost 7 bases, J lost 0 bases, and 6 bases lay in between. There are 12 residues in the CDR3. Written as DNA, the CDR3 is TGTGCCAGCACTGCCATGAACACTGAAGCTTTCTTT. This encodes CASTAMNTEAFF.